This T cell receptor beta chain was profiled in a study of cytomegalovirus exposure and HLA in healthy donors. Amplification used 60 Vbeta primers and 13 Jbeta primers. Generated by immunoSEQ multiplex PCR, the TCRdb table keeps only in-frame clones and is missing some. The table records 60,000 to 70,000 clones, roughly 80% of them present only once. This TCR came from a woman aged 25 to 39 in good health and CMV-seronegative. What was sequenced was PBMCs.

The CDR3 spells CASSPWGGAETQYF. The CDR3, as DNA: TGTGCCAGCAGCCCTTGGGGGGGAGCGGAGACCCAGTACTTC. This chain uses TRBV5-4 with TRBJ2-5; 7 bases match TRBD2. Germline values: CDR1 SGHNT, CDR2 YYREEE (reference sequence). J was trimmed by 5 bases and V by 4 bases; bases with no gene match: 8. This CDR3 has 14 amino acids.